The 2 T cell receptor beta chains presented below share a single source sample, sequenced in a study of PD-1 blockade in classical Hodgkin lymphoma. Patients all relapsed after autologous stem cell transplantation, and there was variation in brentuximab vedotin exposure. Profiling relied on immunoSEQ multiplex PCR, and the TCRdb table lists in-frame clones only, not all of them. The sample carries about 100,000 clones, approximately 88% recorded once. The sequences come from peripheral blood mononuclear cells (PBMCs), collected at baseline. The source is a human donor with classical Hodgkin lymphoma.

The count of this clone is one. The V call is TRBV4-1, the J call TRBJ2-7; D call uncertain. Trimming stripped 2 bases from V and 5 bases from J, with 4 bases between. Germline CDR1 MGHRA, CDR2 YSYEKL. CDR3 length: 11 residues. Written as DNA, the CDR3 is TGCGCCAGCAGCCAAAAGGACGAGCAGTACTTC. Amino acids: CASSQKDEQYF.

The chain recombines TRBV5-6 with TRBJ2-1; TRBD2 agrees at 9 bases. The CDR3 runs to 16 residues. V lost 3 bases and J lost 5; bases outside the gene matches: 9. CDR1 and CDR2 (germline): SGHDT, YYEEEE. The CDR3 sequence is CASSSRMTSGNNEQFF. CDR3 nucleotide sequence: TGTGCCAGCAGCTCGCGTATGACTAGCGGTAACAATGAGCAGTTCTTC.